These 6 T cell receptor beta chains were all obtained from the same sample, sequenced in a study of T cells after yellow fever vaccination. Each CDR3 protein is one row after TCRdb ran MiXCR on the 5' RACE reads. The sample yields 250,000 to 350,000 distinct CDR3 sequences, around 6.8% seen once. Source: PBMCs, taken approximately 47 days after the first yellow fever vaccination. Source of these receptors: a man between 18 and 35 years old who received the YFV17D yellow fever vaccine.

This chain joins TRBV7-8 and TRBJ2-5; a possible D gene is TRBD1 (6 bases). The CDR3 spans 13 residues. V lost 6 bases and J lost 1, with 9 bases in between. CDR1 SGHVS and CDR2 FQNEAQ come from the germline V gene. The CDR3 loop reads CASRSRGQETQYF. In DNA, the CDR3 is TGTGCCAGCAGAAGCAGGGGCCAAGAGACCCAGTACTTC.

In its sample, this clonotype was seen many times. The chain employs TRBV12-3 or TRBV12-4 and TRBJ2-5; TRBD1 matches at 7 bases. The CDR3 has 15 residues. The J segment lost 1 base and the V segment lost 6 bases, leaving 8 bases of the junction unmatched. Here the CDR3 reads CASRSEGAIQETQYF. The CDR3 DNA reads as TGTGCCAGCAGATCCGAGGGGGCCATCCAAGAGACCCAGTACTTC.

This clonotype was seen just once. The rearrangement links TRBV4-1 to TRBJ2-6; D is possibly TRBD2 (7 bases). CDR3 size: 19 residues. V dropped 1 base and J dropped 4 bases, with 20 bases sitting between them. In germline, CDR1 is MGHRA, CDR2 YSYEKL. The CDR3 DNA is TGCGCCAGCAGCCAAGTGGGGTCCAGGGGAGGGAAGGGGGCCAACGTCCTGACTTTC. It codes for CASSQVGSRGGKGANVLTF.

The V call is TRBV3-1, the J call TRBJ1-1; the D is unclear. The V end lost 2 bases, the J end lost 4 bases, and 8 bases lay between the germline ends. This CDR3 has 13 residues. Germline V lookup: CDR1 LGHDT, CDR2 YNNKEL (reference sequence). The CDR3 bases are TGTGCCAGCAGCCAAAATGGCGGCACTGAAGCTTTCTTT. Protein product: CASSQNGGTEAFF.

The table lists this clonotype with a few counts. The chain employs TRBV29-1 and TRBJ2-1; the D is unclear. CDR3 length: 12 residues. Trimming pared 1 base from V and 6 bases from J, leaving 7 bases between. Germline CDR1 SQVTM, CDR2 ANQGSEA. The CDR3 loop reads CSVEARPNEQFF. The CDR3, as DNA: TGCAGCGTTGAAGCTAGGCCCAATGAGCAGTTCTTC.

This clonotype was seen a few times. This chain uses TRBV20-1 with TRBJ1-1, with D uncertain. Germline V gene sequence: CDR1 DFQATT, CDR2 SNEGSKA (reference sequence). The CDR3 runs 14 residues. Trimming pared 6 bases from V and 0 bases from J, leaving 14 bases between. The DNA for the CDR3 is TGCAGTGCCCCCAGTCCGCTATTGAACACTGAAGCTTTCTTT. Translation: CSAPSPLLNTEAFF.